The 26 T cell receptor beta chains below all came from one sample that was sequenced in a study of T cell responses to AZD1222 COVID-19 vaccine. The protocol was immunoSEQ multiplex PCR, while the TCRdb copy is restricted to in-frame clones and leaves out a portion. The sample yields 100,000 to 150,000 clones, 75% to 95% seen once. Sequenced here: peripheral blood, sampled on day 0 of AZD1222 vaccination. The receptors were gathered from an adult in good health.

This clone occurred a few times. This chain links TRBV6-4 with TRBJ2-3; 13 bases fit TRBD2. CDR3 length equals 16 residues. The germline CDR1 and CDR2 sequences are MRHNA and SNTAGT. V lost 0 bases, J lost 5 bases, and 2 bases stayed unmatched. The CDR3 bases are TGTGCCAGCAGTGACTCTACTAGCGGGGGGGGAGATACGCAGTATTTT. Protein product: CASSDSTSGGGDTQYF.

The chain links TRBV6-5 to TRBJ2-7; D gene unclear. V was trimmed by 2 bases and J by 0 bases, leaving 14 bases between them. This CDR3 contains 16 residues. From germline, CDR1 is MNHEY and CDR2 SVGAGI. The CDR3 bases are TGTGCCAGCAGTTACGATAGCAGTTTGAGCTCCTACGAGCAGTACTTC. Its translation is CASSYDSSLSSYEQYF.

This chain joins TRBV4-3 and TRBJ2-7; a possible D gene is TRBD2 (7 bases). Germline lookup yields CDR1 LGHNA and CDR2 YSLEER. Trimming removed 0 bases at V and 2 bases at J, with 20 bases between. CDR3 length: 18 residues. The CDR3 loop is CASSQDQGEGELAYEQYF. The CDR3 DNA is TGCGCCAGCAGCCAAGATCAAGGGGAGGGGGAGCTCGCCTACGAGCAGTACTTC.

CDR3 nucleotides: TGTGCCAGCGGCGACAGGGCCAGCAATCAGCCCCAGCATTTT. Translation gives CASGDRASNQPQHF. The chain uses TRBV3-1 (or the pseudogene TRBV3-2) and TRBJ1-5; 7 positions match TRBD1. V lost 8 bases, J lost 1 base, and 5 bases stayed unmatched. Germline V gene sequence: CDR1 LGHDT, CDR2 YNNKEL (reference sequence). CDR3 length equals 14 residues.

This rearrangement joins TRBV12-3 or TRBV12-4 to TRBJ1-3; D not resolved. CDR3 size: 12 residues. V dropped 8 bases and J dropped 0 bases, with 5 bases sitting between them. The DNA for the CDR3 is TGTGCCAGCGGCGCCTCTGGAAACACCATATATTTT. Translation gives CASGASGNTIYF.

V usage is TRBV19 and J usage is TRBJ2-2; 8 bases are shared with TRBD1. This CDR3 region has 14 residues. From germline, CDR1 is LNHDA and CDR2 SQIVND (reference sequence). J was trimmed by 7 bases and V by 4 bases; bases with no gene match: 5. CDR3 region: CASSTQGAGGELFF. CDR3 in DNA: TGTGCCAGTAGTACCCAGGGGGCGGGCGGGGAGCTGTTTTTT.

V gene TRBV10-1 combines with J gene TRBJ1-1, with TRBD1 as a possible D gene (5 bases). The germline gives CDR1 WNHNN, CDR2 SYGVQD (reference sequence). This CDR3 is built from 14 residues. The germline V and J ends were trimmed by 0 bases and 4 bases, with 9 bases remaining between them. CDR3 protein: CASSESRGSTEAFF. Written as DNA, the CDR3 is TGCGCCAGCAGTGAGTCGAGGGGCAGCACTGAAGCTTTCTTT.

The J gene is TRBJ1-6, the V gene TRBV6-5; weak D call: TRBD1 (5 bases). Trimming removed 6 bases at V and 7 bases at J, with 13 bases between. This CDR3 spans 14 amino acids. The germline V gene has CDR1 MNHEY and CDR2 SVGAGI. The CDR3 nucleotides read TGTGCCAGCAGAAGGCAGGGAACCAATTCACCCCTCCACTTT. As protein: CASRRQGTNSPLHF.

The chain has TRBV3-1 (or the pseudogene TRBV3-2) and TRBJ2-3; D not certain. Trimming removed 0 bases at V and 4 bases at J, with 8 bases between. CDR3 length: 14 residues. Germline-derived CDR1 and CDR2 are LGHDT and YNNKEL (reference sequence). The CDR3 coding sequence is TGTGCCAGCAGCCAAGAAACGCCCCCAGATACGCAGTATTTT. Translation: CASSQETPPDTQYF.

The chain carries TRBV29-1 and TRBJ2-7; D may be TRBD1 or TRBD2 (5 bases each). The V end was cut by 4 bases, the J end by 5 bases, with 12 bases between. The CDR3 is 12 amino acids. Germline CDR1 is SQVTM and CDR2 is ANQGSEA. The CDR3 protein is CSVVIEGNEQYF. CDR3 in DNA: TGCAGCGTTGTAATAGAGGGGAACGAGCAGTACTTC.

This chain connects TRBV11-3 to TRBJ2-7; D gene unclear. CDR1 and CDR2 (germline): SGHNT, YENEEA. Trimming removed 2 bases from V and 1 base from J, with 9 bases in between. This CDR3 is built from 14 residues. CDR3 coding DNA: TGTGCCAGCAGCTTATCCGGGTTATCCTACGAGCAGTACTTC. This translates into CASSLSGLSYEQYF. Filled out from reference TRBV11-3 and TRBJ2-7, the complete variable domain reads EAGVVQSPRYKIIEKKQPVAFWCNPISGHNTLYWYLQNLGQGPELLIRYENEEAVDDSQLPKDRFSAERLKGVDSTLKIQPAELGDSAVYLCASSLSGLSYEQYFGPGTRLTVT.

This sequence joins TRBV11-2 and TRBJ1-2, with a weak D call TRBD1 (5 bases). Trimming took 5 bases from V and 2 from J, leaving 12 bases between them. Germline V gene lookup returns CDR1 SGHAT and CDR2 FQNNGV. This CDR3 is 14 amino acids long. CDR3 protein: CASSPRGGNYGYTF. The CDR3 DNA is TGTGCCAGCAGCCCGCGGGGGGGGAACTATGGCTACACCTTC.

This chain connects TRBV19 to TRBJ1-1; D call uncertain. The V gene's germline CDR1 is LNHDA and CDR2 SQIVND (reference sequence). CDR3 length: 11 residues. Trimming shortened V by 7 bases and J by 4 bases, and 7 bases separated the two germline ends. CDR3 sequence (DNA): TGTGCCAGTACGTTAGGCACTGAAGCTTTCTTT. Its protein is CASTLGTEAFF.

The chain is built from TRBV9 and TRBJ1-2; D perhaps matches TRBD1 (6 bases). There are 13 residues in the CDR3. With 2 bases removed from V and 2 bases from J, the gap between germline ends came to 7 bases. CDR1 and CDR2 from the germline V gene are SGDLS and YYNGEE. CDR3 sequence (DNA): TGTGCCAGCAGCGTTGACAGGAACTATGGCTACACCTTC. Its translation: CASSVDRNYGYTF.

The V and J genes are TRBV7-9 and TRBJ1-2; D gene uncertain. Per the germline V gene, CDR1 is SEHNR and CDR2 is FQNEAQ (reference sequence). The ends were cut back, 5 bases at V and 5 bases at J, with 18 bases in the middle. This CDR3 is built from 15 residues. The CDR3, as DNA: TGTGCCAGCAGCCTACAGAGTTTGGAGTGGTATGGCTACACCTTC. It codes for CASSLQSLEWYGYTF.

The chain has TRBV2 and TRBJ1-3; D is undetermined. V dropped 6 bases and J dropped 4 bases, with 13 bases sitting between them. Per the germline V gene, CDR1 is SNHLY and CDR2 is FYNNEI. CDR3 size: 14 residues. The CDR3 region has the DNA TGTGCCAGCAGCGGACGTGGGTCCGGAAACACCATATATTTT. Its translation: CASSGRGSGNTIYF.

V usage is TRBV6-2 or TRBV6-3 and J usage is TRBJ1-2, with no clear D. Germline loops: CDR1 MNHEY, CDR2 SVGEGT. The CDR3 covers 14 residues. V lost 2 bases and J 1 base, leaving 8 bases between the germline ends. As DNA, the CDR3 is TGTGCCAGCAGTTACCACACGAGTAACTATGGCTACACCTTC. Translation gives CASSYHTSNYGYTF.

J is TRBJ2-7 and V is TRBV7-9; 7 bases fit TRBD2. The germline V gene encodes CDR1 SEHNR and CDR2 FQNEAQ (reference sequence). With V trimmed by 5 bases and J by 7 bases, 8 bases remained unmatched. The length of the CDR3 is 13 residues. Here the CDR3 DNA reads TGTGCCAGCAGCGGGCGGGACTATTGGGAGCAGTACTTC. Protein product: CASSGRDYWEQYF.

The V and J genes are TRBV10-3 and TRBJ2-3, with 7 bases identical to TRBD2. Germline-derived CDR1 and CDR2 are ENHRY and SYGVKD. The CDR3 consists of 15 residues. The V gene end was trimmed by 6 bases and the J gene end by 5 bases; junction bases not matched to a gene: 11. DNA of the CDR3: TGTGCCATCAGGAATCGGGACTATAAGGAAGATACGCAGTATTTT. It encodes CAIRNRDYKEDTQYF.

The J gene is TRBJ1-2, the V gene TRBV4-2; D unresolved. The V end lost 2 bases, the J end lost 1 base, and 11 bases lay between the germline ends. Germline assignment: CDR1 LGHNA and CDR2 YNFKEQ. This CDR3 has 15 residues. The CDR3 loop reads CASSQTRASNYGYTF. Written as DNA, the CDR3 is TGTGCCAGCAGCCAAACAAGGGCTAGTAACTATGGCTACACCTTC.

The rearrangement links TRBV7-8 to TRBJ1-2; D gene ambiguous. The length of the CDR3 is 14 residues. Trimming stripped 5 bases from V and 2 bases from J, with 12 bases between. Germline V CDR1 and CDR2: SGHVS, FQNEAQ. In DNA form, the CDR3 reads TGTGCCAGCAGCCCATTCCGAGGAAACTATGGCTACACCTTC. Its protein is CASSPFRGNYGYTF.

DNA for the CDR3: TGTGCCAGCAGACCCAGGGCGGATACGCAGTATTTT. Translated, it gives CASRPRADTQYF. This chain links TRBV7-9 with TRBJ2-3, with D possibly TRBD1 on 5 matching bases. The V gene's germline CDR1 is SEHNR and CDR2 FQNEAQ (reference sequence). The CDR3 is 12 amino acids. V lost 6 bases, J lost 6 bases, and 10 bases lay in between.

The genes are TRBV30 and TRBJ1-5; D is uncertain. Germline assignment: CDR1 GTSNPN and CDR2 SVGIG (reference sequence). The CDR3 totals 10 residues. V shed 5 bases and J shed 5 bases, with 4 bases lying between them. The CDR3 loop reads CAWAYQPQHF. The CDR3 coding sequence is TGTGCCTGGGCTTATCAGCCCCAGCATTTT.

This clone was counted a few times. This chain joins TRBV5-6 and TRBJ2-7, with 9 bases that match TRBD1. CDR1 and CDR2 (germline): SGHDT, YYEEEE. CDR3 size: 14 residues. V dropped 3 bases and J dropped 3; count of bases not matched to a gene: 4. The CDR3 DNA reads TGTGCCAGCAGCTCAGGGACAGGGAACTACGAGCAGTACTTC. It encodes CASSSGTGNYEQYF.

The V call is TRBV27, the J call TRBJ2-1; D may be TRBD1 or TRBD2 (6 bases each). V was trimmed by 6 bases and J by 6 bases, leaving 18 bases between them. The CDR3 contains 15 residues. Germline V gives CDR1 MNHEY, CDR2 SMNVEV (reference sequence). CDR3 loop: CASSDVGGPRNEQFF. The DNA for the CDR3 is TGTGCCAGCAGCGACGTAGGGGGGCCCCGCAATGAGCAGTTCTTC.

V usage is TRBV27 and J usage is TRBJ2-3, with 8 bases matching TRBD1. The CDR3 is 13 amino acids. Per the germline V gene, CDR1 is MNHEY and CDR2 is SMNVEV (reference sequence). After removal of 1 base from V and 6 bases from J, the junction contained 0 bases not matched to a gene. CDR3 DNA sequence: TGTGCCAGCAGTTTATGGACAGGGGATACGCAGTATTTT. Translation: CASSLWTGDTQYF.